This T cell receptor (beta chain) was retrieved from a study of CD8 T cells in ankylosing spondylitis. TCRdb re-derived calls from the 5' RACE reads in MiXCR, one entry per CDR3 protein. The sample contains about 500,000 distinct CDR3 sequences, approximately 5.3% of which appear only once. Study-wide results and limits: It appeared that ankylosing spondylitis blood was characterized by a TCR beta motif of under ten highly homologous variants.

This clonotype was picked up many times. Its specificity is not known. This clonotype was obtained from a male donor with ankylosing spondylitis. Sequenced material: blood, either unsorted or a sorted T cell fraction (not recorded which).

This CDR3 reads CASSPEGRPSYEQYF. The CDR3 region has the DNA TGTGCCAGCAGTCCTGAGGGACGGCCGAGCTACGAGCAGTACTTC. The chain has TRBV28 and TRBJ2-7; D is perhaps TRBD1 or TRBD2 (5 bases each). Germline V gives CDR1 MDHEN, CDR2 SYDVKM. The V and J ends lost 5 bases and 3 bases respectively, with 17 bases between them. The CDR3 totals 15 residues.